The present entry profiles one T cell receptor beta chain with its context. The target antigen is unknown. The data are from a study of OX40 agonist ivuxolimab in advanced cancers. Study summary: Given to patients was ivuxolimab, an agonistic anti-OX40 (CD134) antibody. Those enrolled were about 80% male, with a mean age of approximately 60 years and ages from roughly 20 to 90. People who had prior anti-PD-1, anti-PD-L1 or anti-CTLA-4 therapy could take part, and under 45% had some.

V lost 7 bases, J lost 2 bases, and 18 bases lay in between. The CDR3 totals 16 residues. Germline V lookup: CDR1 LNHDA, CDR2 SQIVND (reference sequence). Sequencing used immunoSEQ multiplex PCR; TCRdb keeps in-frame clones, though not all of them. The sample has some 50,000 clones; more than 80% are singletons. Study-wide results and caveats: Antigen specificity of clonally expanded peripheral T cells was not established.

The rearrangement uses TRBV19 and TRBJ1-5, with a possible D match to TRBD1 (6 bases). This receptor was identified in an adult with an advanced solid tumor such as melanoma, head and neck, liver or kidney cancer. The input for sequencing was CD4+ or CD8+ T cells sorted from blood, taken in a trial of the OX40 agonist ivuxolimab. The chain's CDR3 is CASKEGGRVGNQPQHF. CDR3 sequence (DNA): TGTGCCAGTAAGGAGGGGGGGCGAGTGGGCAATCAGCCCCAGCATTTT.